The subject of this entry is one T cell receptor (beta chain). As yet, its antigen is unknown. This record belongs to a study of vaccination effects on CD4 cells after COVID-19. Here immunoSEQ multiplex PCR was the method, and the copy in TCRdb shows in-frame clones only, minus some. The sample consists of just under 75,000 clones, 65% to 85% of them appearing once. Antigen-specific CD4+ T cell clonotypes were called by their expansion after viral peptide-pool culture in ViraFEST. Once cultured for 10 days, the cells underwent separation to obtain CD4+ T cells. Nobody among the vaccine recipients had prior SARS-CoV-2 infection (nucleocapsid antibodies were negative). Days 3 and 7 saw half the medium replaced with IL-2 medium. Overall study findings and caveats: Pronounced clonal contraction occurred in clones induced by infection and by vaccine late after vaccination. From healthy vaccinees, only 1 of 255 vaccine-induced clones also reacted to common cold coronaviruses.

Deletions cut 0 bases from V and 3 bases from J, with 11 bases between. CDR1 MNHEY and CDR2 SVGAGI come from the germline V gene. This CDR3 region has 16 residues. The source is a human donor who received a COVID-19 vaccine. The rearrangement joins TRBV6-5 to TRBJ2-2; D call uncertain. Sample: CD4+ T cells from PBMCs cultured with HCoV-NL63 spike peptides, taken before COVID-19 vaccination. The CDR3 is CASSYSSNHYTGELFF. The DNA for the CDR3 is TGTGCCAGCAGTTACTCTTCCAACCACTACACCGGGGAGCTGTTTTTT.